These 22 T cell receptor beta chains originate from one sample sequenced in a study of shared clonotypes between healthy human individuals. The repertoire was sequenced with immunoSEQ multiplex PCR; TCRdb's copy has only in-frame clones and lacks some. This repertoire shows 600,000 or so clones, roughly 98% found once; its top ten account for 0.3%. CD8 cells regarded as naive lacked CD45RO, were positively chosen for CCR7, and omitted terminally differentiated effector memory CD45RA+ cells. What was sequenced was naive CD8+ T cells sorted from blood. The source of these receptors is a man younger than 45 in good health.

The rearrangement joins TRBV11-2 to TRBJ2-7; unclear D gene. Germline V CDR1 and CDR2: SGHAT, FQNNGV. This CDR3 is built from 13 residues. V lost 1 base and J lost 3, with 7 bases in between. For the CDR3, the DNA is TGTGCCAGCAGCTTAGGGGCCTTCTACGAGCAGTACTTC. Protein product: CASSLGAFYEQYF.

This rearrangement joins TRBV4-1 to TRBJ2-1; no firm D call. Trimming cost V 3 bases and J 9 bases, with 6 bases left between them. The CDR3 extends over 11 amino acids. CDR1 and CDR2 (germline): MGHRA, YSYEKL. CDR3: CASSQTGEQFF. The CDR3 nucleotides read TGCGCCAGCAGCCAGACGGGTGAGCAGTTCTTC.

The V call is TRBV6-4, the J call TRBJ2-1; D possibly uses TRBD1 or TRBD2 (5 bases each). CDR1 is MRHNA, CDR2 SNTAGT, per germline. Trimming pared 6 bases from V and 9 bases from J, leaving 12 bases between. The CDR3 is 12 residues long. CDR3 sequence: CASSDPGTEQFF. CDR3 bases: TGTGCCAGCAGCGATCCGGGGACTGAGCAGTTCTTC.

This clone was seen a single time. The chain links TRBV28 to TRBJ1-3; 9 nucleotides agree with TRBD1. Germline assignment: CDR1 MDHEN and CDR2 SYDVKM. The CDR3 is 16 amino acids. Trimming removed 3 bases from V and 1 base from J; junction bases left unmatched: 4. This CDR3 is CASSFRDRASGNTIYF. CDR3 bases: TGTGCCAGCAGTTTCCGGGACAGGGCATCTGGAAACACCATATATTTT.

This chain connects TRBV27 to TRBJ1-4, with D possibly matching TRBD1 (6 bases). Germline values: CDR1 MNHEY, CDR2 SMNVEV (reference sequence). V shed 3 bases and J shed 8 bases, with 19 bases lying between them. The CDR3 totals 16 residues. In DNA form, the CDR3 reads TGTGCCAGCAGTTTGGGTATAGCGGGGACACCCGAAAAACTGTTTTTT. It specifies CASSLGIAGTPEKLFF.

The V and J genes are TRBV21-1 and TRBJ1-2. TRBV21-1 constitutes a pseudogene. CDR3 size: 12 residues. In DNA form, the CDR3 reads TGTGCCAGCAGCCCCACATGTGGGGGCTACACCTTC. The encoded protein is CASSPTCGGYTF.

This chain uses TRBV28 with TRBJ2-7; D remains ambiguous. Trimming left V 10 bases short and J 0 bases short, with 10 bases between. CDR1 MDHEN and CDR2 SYDVKM come from the germline V gene. The CDR3 totals 12 residues. The CDR3, as DNA: TGTGCCATCTCCGATGGCTCCTACGAGCAGTACTTC. Its protein is CAISDGSYEQYF. Drawing the rest from reference TRBV28 and TRBJ2-7, the complete variable domain is DVKVTQSSRYLVKRTGEKVFLECVQDMDHENMFWYRQDPGLGLRLIYFSYDVKMKEKGDIPEGYSVSREKKERFSLILESASTNQTSMYLCAISDGSYEQYFGPGTRLTVT.

The genes are TRBV14 and TRBJ2-1; D is uncertain. Trimming shortened V by 5 bases and J by 5 bases, and 22 bases separated the two germline ends. The CDR3 has 17 amino acids. Germline CDR1 reads SGHDN; CDR2 reads FVKESK. The DNA for the CDR3 is TGTGCCAGCAGCGCCTTTCTCTTTTCGGGTATAAACAATGAGCAGTTCTTC. Its translation is CASSAFLFSGINNEQFF.

The chain uses TRBV7-9 and TRBJ1-5; D not certain. The V gene lost 1 base and the J gene lost 0 bases, with 10 bases spanning the gap. CDR3 length: 16 residues. Germline assignment: CDR1 SEHNR and CDR2 FQNEAQ (reference sequence). The CDR3 DNA follows: TGTGCCAGCAGCTTAGGACGGACCACTAGCAATCAGCCCCAGCATTTT. Translated: CASSLGRTTSNQPQHF.

The chain couples TRBV7-6 to TRBJ2-3; D uncertain. The CDR3 runs 15 residues. Germline V lookup: CDR1 SGHVS, CDR2 FNYEAQ. Trimming stripped 5 bases from V and 6 bases from J, with 18 bases between. CDR3 coding DNA: TGTGCCAGCAGCACTGGAGTTTTAGACCCTGATACGCAGTATTTT. It is translated as CASSTGVLDPDTQYF. The full variable domain, rest sourced from reference TRBV7-6 and TRBJ2-3, is GAGVSQSPRYKVTKRGQDVALRCDPISGHVSLYWYRQALGQGPEFLTYFNYEAQQDKSGLPNDRFSAERPEGSISTLTIQRTEQRDSAMYRCASSTGVLDPDTQYFGPGTRLTVL.

This sequence joins TRBV19 and TRBJ2-1; 7 bases align to TRBD2. The CDR3 covers 18 residues. Trimming cost V 3 bases and J 1 base; bases outside gene matches: 12. From germline, CDR1 is LNHDA and CDR2 SQIVND (reference sequence). This CDR3 is CASSIGVGGIGSYNEQFF. The CDR3 region has the DNA TGTGCCAGTAGTATTGGAGTGGGGGGGATCGGGTCCTACAATGAGCAGTTCTTC.

The gene calls are TRBV7-9 and TRBJ1-2; TRBD1 might be the D (5 bases). Per germline, CDR1 SEHNR and CDR2 FQNEAQ (reference sequence). V was pared by 6 bases and J by 6 bases, with 11 bases between. The CDR3 sequence is 12 residues long. The CDR3 DNA reads TGTGCCAGCAGTGTAGACAGCGATGGCTACACCTTC. Its translation is CASSVDSDGYTF.

This chain joins TRBV9 and TRBJ2-1; D unclear. The V end lost 0 bases, the J end lost 4 bases, and 2 bases lay between the germline ends. CDR1 is SGDLS, CDR2 YYNGEE, per germline. The CDR3 is 12 residues long. In nucleotides, the CDR3 is TGTGCCAGCAGCGTAGTGTACAATGAGCAGTTCTTC. Its translation: CASSVVYNEQFF.

This clone was recorded once. This sequence joins TRBV27 and TRBJ2-1, with a possible D match to TRBD2 (5 bases). CDR1 and CDR2 (germline): MNHEY, SMNVEV (reference sequence). This CDR3 is built from 14 residues. V was clipped by 5 bases and J by 5 bases, with 13 bases between them. For the CDR3, the DNA is TGTGCCAGCAGTAACATGGACTCGGACAATGAGCAGTTCTTC. This encodes CASSNMDSDNEQFF.

The rearrangement links TRBV27 to TRBJ2-7; 8 nucleotides align to TRBD1. The V gene's germline CDR1 is MNHEY and CDR2 SMNVEV (reference sequence). V dropped 7 bases and J dropped 2; count of bases not matched to a gene: 10. The CDR3 sequence is 15 residues long. The CDR3 is CASIPTGTGPYEQYF. The CDR3, as DNA: TGTGCCAGCATTCCTACCGGGACAGGTCCCTACGAGCAGTACTTC.

The chain joins TRBV29-1 to TRBJ1-1; D perhaps matches TRBD1 (5 bases). V lost 8 bases and J lost 5, with 15 bases in between. Germline V lookup: CDR1 SQVTM, CDR2 ANQGSEA. The CDR3 extends over 12 amino acids. In nucleotides, the CDR3 is TGCAGCTCTCACATAGGGGAGACTGAAGCTTTCTTT. This encodes CSSHIGETEAFF.

V is TRBV21-1 and J is TRBJ2-7; TRBD2, the D gene given by the table, was not confirmed from the DNA. TRBV21-1 is shown as a pseudogene. This CDR3 contains 15 residues. In DNA form, the CDR3 reads TGTGCCAGCAGCGCCACAGCGGGATTTCACTACGAGCAGTACTTC. Its protein is CASSATAGFHYEQYF.

The J gene is TRBJ2-7, the V gene TRBV11-2, with 12 bases aligning to TRBD2. This CDR3 region has 16 residues. Per the germline V gene, CDR1 is SGHAT and CDR2 is FQNNGV. V lost 5 bases to trimming and J lost 0 bases; unmatched junction nucleotides: 5. The CDR3: CASSQRTSGTSYEQYF. The CDR3 nucleotides are TGTGCCAGCAGCCAGCGGACTAGCGGGACCTCCTACGAGCAGTACTTC.

The gene calls are TRBV27 and TRBJ1-1; D uncertain. Germline V gene sequence: CDR1 MNHEY, CDR2 SMNVEV (reference sequence). CDR3 length: 14 amino acids. V was cut by 4 bases and J by 4 bases, with 13 bases left in between. This chain's CDR3 is CASSYGLGRTEAFF. The CDR3 DNA sequence: TGTGCCAGCAGTTATGGTTTAGGTCGCACTGAAGCTTTCTTT.

V and J are TRBV15 and TRBJ2-7; the match to TRBD1 covers 7 bases. This CDR3 is 14 amino acids long. Trimming took 2 bases from V and 2 from J; bases not matched to a gene: 3. The germline V gene encodes CDR1 LNHNV and CDR2 YYDKDF (reference sequence). The CDR3 DNA reads TGTGCCACCAGCAGACAGACAGGGCCCTACGAGCAGTACTTC. Its protein is CATSRQTGPYEQYF.

This sequence joins TRBV7-9 and TRBJ2-3; D possibly matches TRBD1 or TRBD2 (5 bases each). CDR3 size: 16 residues. Trimming removed 5 bases from V and 4 bases from J, with 19 bases in between. Germline CDR1 SEHNR, CDR2 FQNEAQ (reference sequence). CDR3 residues: CASSRISGTIADTQYF. The DNA for the CDR3 is TGTGCCAGCAGCCGGATTTCCGGGACCATCGCAGATACGCAGTATTTT.

J is TRBJ1-2 and V is TRBV29-1; no definite D call. V lost 8 bases, J lost 8 bases, and 21 bases lay in between. This CDR3 has 13 amino acids. From germline, CDR1 is SQVTM and CDR2 ANQGSEA. The CDR3 sequence: CSPNGWGGKGYTF. The CDR3 coding sequence is TGCAGCCCGAACGGCTGGGGAGGGAAAGGCTACACCTTC.